This T cell receptor beta chain was recorded in a study of cytomegalovirus exposure and HLA in healthy donors. Study results and caveats: With later analysis, a missense DCLRE1C variant became linked to TCR beta V- and J-gene trimming. High specificity and sensitivity for cytomegalovirus status were reported for the classifier.

13 Jbeta primers and 60 Vbeta primers were used for the PCR. Method: immunoSEQ multiplex PCR; TCRdb's copy keeps in-frame clones and lacks some. The sample includes under 150,000 clones, about 70% of them seen just once. About this clone: Its antigen remains unidentified.

Germline CDR1 and CDR2: GTSNPN and SVGIG (reference sequence). The CDR3 contains 14 residues. Trimming shortened V by 4 bases and J by 1 base, and 11 bases separated the two germline ends. V gene TRBV30 combines with J gene TRBJ2-1; perhaps TRBD2 as D (6 bases). The sample consisted of PBMCs. The TCR originated in a man aged 18 to 29 in good health and CMV-seronegative. DNA of the CDR3: TGTGCCTGGAATGGCGGGGTATCCTACAATGAGCAGTTCTTC. Encoded protein: CAWNGGVSYNEQFF. Looking up the rest from reference TRBV30 and TRBJ2-1 gives the full variable domain: SQTIHQWPATLVQPVGSPLSLECTVEGTSNPNLYWYRQAAGRGLQLLFYSVGIGQISSEVPQNLSASRPQDRQFILSSKKLLLSDSGFYLCAWNGGVSYNEQFFGPGTRLTVL.